The 26 T cell receptor beta chains presented below share a single source sample, sequenced in a study of cytomegalovirus exposure and HLA in healthy donors (dated by TCRdb to about 2017). The library was produced with the immunoSEQ multiplex PCR assay. A mixture of 60 forward primers for TCR Vbeta segments and 13 reverse primers for TCR Jbeta segments was used in the multiplex PCR. The table was pulled from immuneACCESS by TCRdb, which kept in-frame rearrangements only. Such tables lose some clones; where checked, under half of the loss comes from unresolved V genes, and the rest has no known cause. The sample data list around 61,000 clones, and 55% to 75% of these were observed just once. The top ten constitute around a sixth of the sample. Sequenced material: PBMCs. The receptors stem from a man aged 35-49 years in good health and CMV-seropositive.

This chain joins TRBV5-6 and TRBJ2-1; D is ambiguous. The CDR3 loop spans 14 amino acids. The germline V and J ends were trimmed by 2 bases and 5 bases, with 11 bases remaining between them. Germline V gene data show CDR1 as SGHDT and CDR2 as YYEEEE. CDR3 coding DNA: TGTGCCAGCAGCTTTGATAGTTTAAACAATGAGCAGTTCTTC. Encoded protein: CASSFDSLNNEQFF.

The chain carries TRBV19 and TRBJ1-2, with 9 nucleotides matching TRBD1. Per the germline V gene, CDR1 is LNHDA and CDR2 is SQIVND (reference sequence). The CDR3 sequence is 15 residues long. V shed 5 bases and J 7 bases; nucleotides not matched to a gene: 11. DNA for the CDR3: TGTGCCAGTAGTCCCCGGGACAGGGACACTAGTGGCTACACCTTC. Its translation: CASSPRDRDTSGYTF.

The V and J genes are TRBV9 and TRBJ2-2; TRBD2 matches 9 bases. V lost 3 bases and J lost 1; bases outside the gene matches: 7. The CDR3 consists of 17 residues. Germline CDR1 and CDR2: SGDLS and YYNGEE. CDR3 bases: TGTGCCAGCAGCGCTGCTAGCGGGGCGCTGAACACCGGGGAGCTGTTTTTT. Protein product: CASSAASGALNTGELFF.

The chain has TRBV11-2 and TRBJ2-2; 11 bases are shared with TRBD2. J gave up 8 bases and V 5 bases, and 4 bases lay outside the gene matches. CDR3 length: 14 residues. The germline CDR1 and CDR2 sequences are SGHAT and FQNNGV. The CDR3 reads CASSNRLAGGELFF. The CDR3 coding sequence is TGTGCCAGCAGCAACCGACTAGCGGGGGGGGAGCTGTTTTTT.

This clone has just a few counts. The V gene is TRBV6-5, the J gene TRBJ1-2, with D possibly matching TRBD1 (6 bases). The CDR3 loop spans 16 amino acids. Trimming removed 0 bases at V and 5 bases at J, with 16 bases between. Germline CDR1 MNHEY, CDR2 SVGAGI. DNA for the CDR3: TGTGCCAGCAGTTACTCGATTTCAGGGGACCTGTATGGCTACACCTTC. This codes for CASSYSISGDLYGYTF.

The V and J genes are TRBV6-5 and TRBJ2-4, with TRBD2 matching 9 bases. The junction had 4 bases not matched to a gene; V was cut back by 5 bases and J by 5 bases. The CDR3 contains 14 residues. Germline CDR1 is MNHEY and CDR2 is SVGAGI. CDR3 protein: CASSIAGEENIQYF. The CDR3 nucleotides read TGTGCCAGCAGTATAGCGGGAGAGGAAAACATTCAGTACTTC.

The rearrangement links TRBV7-9 to TRBJ2-2, with D perhaps matching TRBD1 (6 bases). The V gene's germline CDR1 is SEHNR and CDR2 FQNEAQ (reference sequence). CDR3 length: 15 residues. The V gene lost 5 bases and the J gene lost 3 bases, with 13 bases spanning the gap. DNA for the CDR3: TGTGCCAGCAGCCCTACAGGGTGGGACACCGGGGAGCTGTTTTTT. Translating gives CASSPTGWDTGELFF.

This clone was picked up a small number of times. The chain recombines TRBV7-2 with TRBJ2-7, with a possible D match to TRBD1 (5 bases). Trimming removed 2 bases at V and 9 bases at J, with 14 bases between. From germline, CDR1 is SGHTA and CDR2 FQGNSA. The CDR3 runs 13 residues. CDR3 nucleotide sequence: TGTGCCAGCAGCTTAAGTGGGCCTAGGGGGCAGTACTTC. It specifies CASSLSGPRGQYF.

The chain uses TRBV7-6 and TRBJ2-1; TRBD2 aligns across 9 bases. In germline, CDR1 is SGHVS, CDR2 FNYEAQ. The V segment lost 2 bases and the J segment 4 bases; nucleotides outside the gene matches: 9. The CDR3 has 17 amino acids. Written as DNA, the CDR3 is TGTGCCAGCAGCTTATTAGGCGGGGGGGGTTATTACAATGAGCAGTTCTTC. Protein: CASSLLGGGGYYNEQFF.

This clone was found a few times. This sequence joins TRBV7-2 and TRBJ2-5; D possibly corresponds to TRBD2 (5 bases). The V and J ends lost 7 bases and 4 bases respectively, with 13 bases between them. From germline, CDR1 is SGHTA and CDR2 FQGNSA. The CDR3 covers 13 residues. The CDR3 sequence: CASTGLGVETQYF. The CDR3 DNA sequence: TGTGCCAGCACCGGACTTGGGGTAGAGACCCAGTACTTC. The full variable domain, in which reference TRBV7-2 and TRBJ2-5 provide the parts outside the CDR3, is GAGVSQSPSNKVTEKGKDVELRCDPISGHTALYWYRQSLGQGLEFLIYFQGNSAPDKSGLPSDRFSAERTGGSVSTLTIQRTQQEDSAVYLCASTGLGVETQYFGPGTRLLVL.

This clone was counted between two and nine times. The rearrangement links TRBV7-2 to TRBJ2-6, with TRBD1 identical over 9 bases. V lost 5 bases, J lost 1 base, and 9 bases stayed unmatched. The CDR3 extends over 18 amino acids. The germline V gene encodes CDR1 SGHTA and CDR2 FQGNSA. DNA of the CDR3: TGTGCCAGCAGCGCCCCCGGGACAGGGTTGTCTGGGGCCAACGTCCTGACTTTC. This translates into CASSAPGTGLSGANVLTF.

V gene TRBV27 combines with J gene TRBJ1-2; D is unclear. Trimming took 3 bases from V and 3 from J, leaving 14 bases between them. The germline V gene has CDR1 MNHEY and CDR2 SMNVEV (reference sequence). This CDR3 has 15 amino acids. CDR3 DNA: TGTGCCAGCAGTTTTAGCGGGTATATGGACTATGGCTACACCTTC. Translation: CASSFSGYMDYGYTF.

The V gene is TRBV14, the J gene TRBJ1-2, with D unresolved. The germline CDR1 and CDR2 sequences are SGHDN and FVKESK. CDR3 length: 12 residues. V lost 4 bases, J lost 4 bases, and 7 bases lay in between. In DNA, the CDR3 is TGTGCCAGCAGCCCGGGGATCTATGGCTACACCTTC. Protein product: CASSPGIYGYTF.

V usage is TRBV19 and J usage is TRBJ1-4, with TRBD1 as a possible D gene (5 bases). Germline V CDR1 and CDR2: LNHDA, SQIVND (reference sequence). The V and J ends lost 7 bases and 14 bases respectively, with 23 bases between them. The CDR3 is 14 amino acids. CDR3 in DNA: TGTGCCAGTACCCCGCAGGGCAGCCCTAAAGGTCTGTTTTTT. The encoded protein is CASTPQGSPKGLFF.

The chain joins TRBV7-9 to TRBJ1-3; 11 bases line up with TRBD1. The CDR3 is 14 residues long. Per the germline V gene, CDR1 is SEHNR and CDR2 is FQNEAQ (reference sequence). The junction had 5 bases not matched to a gene; V was cut back by 4 bases and J by 9 bases. Written as DNA, the CDR3 is TGTGCCAGCAGCTCCGGACAGGGGGCGAGCACCATATATTTT. The encoded protein is CASSSGQGASTIYF.

The gene calls are TRBV19 and TRBJ2-7, with D possibly matching TRBD2 (5 bases). This CDR3 comprises 11 residues. V was clipped by 6 bases and J by 7 bases, with 10 bases between them. In germline, CDR1 is LNHDA, CDR2 SQIVND (reference sequence). CDR3 nucleotide sequence: TGTGCCAGTAGCACGGGATGGGAGCAGTACTTC. This translates into CASSTGWEQYF.

This chain connects TRBV7-9 to TRBJ2-2, with D possibly matching TRBD2 (6 bases). This CDR3 region has 16 residues. From germline, CDR1 is SEHNR and CDR2 FQNEAQ (reference sequence). V was shortened by 5 bases and J by 2 bases, with 15 bases between the two germline ends. This chain's CDR3 is CASSAMGGVNTGELFF. The CDR3 DNA reads as TGTGCCAGCAGCGCGATGGGCGGGGTCAACACCGGGGAGCTGTTTTTT. The full variable domain, its missing parts supplied by reference TRBV7-9 and TRBJ2-2, is DTGVSQNPRHKITKRGQNVTFRCDPISEHNRLYWYRQTLGQGPEFLTYFQNEAQLEKSRLLSDRFSAERPKGSFSTLEIQRTEQGDSAMYLCASSAMGGVNTGELFFGEGSRLTVL.

This clone was found a few times. J is TRBJ2-3 and V is TRBV19, with 10 bases that match TRBD1. Unmatched junction bases numbered 1, after V lost 6 bases and J lost 4 bases. This CDR3 contains 13 residues. The V gene's germline CDR1 is LNHDA and CDR2 SQIVND (reference sequence). For the CDR3, the DNA is TGTGCCAGTAGGGACAGGGGGGCAGATACGCAGTATTTT. This sequence encodes CASRDRGADTQYF. The whole variable domain, filled in from reference TRBV19 and TRBJ2-3, reads DGGITQSPKYLFRKEGQNVTLSCEQNLNHDAMYWYRQDPGQGLRLIYYSQIVNDFQKGDIAEGYSVSREKKESFPLTVTSAQKNPTAFYLCASRDRGADTQYFGPGTRLTVL.

This chain uses TRBV2 with TRBJ1-1; D unclear. Germline loops: CDR1 SNHLY, CDR2 FYNNEI. Deletions cut 8 bases from V and 1 base from J, with 11 bases between. The CDR3 is 13 residues long. This chain's CDR3 is CASLVASNTEAFF. CDR3 bases: TGTGCCAGCTTGGTAGCATCGAACACTGAAGCTTTCTTT.

This chain connects TRBV4-1 to TRBJ2-7, with 7 nucleotides matching TRBD1. Germline values: CDR1 MGHRA, CDR2 YSYEKL. This CDR3 is 14 amino acids long. J lost 3 bases, V lost 4 bases, and 6 bases had no gene match. This CDR3 is CASSRKGADYEQYF. The CDR3 nucleotides are TGCGCCAGCAGCCGGAAGGGGGCGGACTACGAGCAGTACTTC.

This clone was picked up a small number of times. The rearrangement joins TRBV4-1 to TRBJ1-1; 11 bases agree with TRBD1. The CDR3 totals 15 residues. V lost 4 bases, J lost 7 bases, and 8 bases stayed unmatched. Germline CDR1 reads MGHRA; CDR2 reads YSYEKL. CDR3 loop: CASSPGQGVMDEAFF. The CDR3 DNA follows: TGCGCCAGCAGCCCGGGACAGGGGGTGATGGATGAAGCTTTCTTT.

The gene calls are TRBV6-1 and TRBJ1-4; D not resolved. This CDR3 has 13 residues. V dropped 5 bases and J dropped 4 bases, with 8 bases sitting between them. Germline V gene sequence: CDR1 MNHNS, CDR2 SASEGT. CDR3 amino acids: CASSRRYNEKLFF. DNA of the CDR3: TGTGCCAGCAGTCGCAGGTATAATGAAAAACTGTTTTTT.

V usage is TRBV18 and J usage is TRBJ1-4, with 9 nucleotides matching TRBD1. This CDR3 region has 15 residues. Germline lookup yields CDR1 KGHSH and CDR2 LQKENI. The V gene end was trimmed by 4 bases and the J gene end by 2 bases; junction bases not matched to a gene: 2. CDR3 nucleotide sequence: TGTGCCAGCTCACTACAGGGGGCGACTAATGAAAAACTGTTTTTT. Its translation: CASSLQGATNEKLFF.

V and J are TRBV6-6 and TRBJ1-5, with 7 nucleotides matching TRBD1. CDR1 and CDR2 (germline): MNHNY, SVGAGI (reference sequence). V lost 7 bases to trimming and J lost 4 bases; unmatched junction nucleotides: 13. The CDR3 contains 16 residues. CDR3 residues: CASNHANTGVNQPQHF. CDR3 sequence (DNA): TGTGCCAGCAACCACGCCAACACAGGGGTAAATCAGCCCCAGCATTTT.

The chain employs TRBV5-1 and TRBJ1-5; D remains ambiguous. The V gene's germline CDR1 is SGHRS and CDR2 YFSETQ. V was pared by 4 bases and J by 0 bases, with 14 bases between. CDR3 size: 16 residues. DNA for the CDR3: TGCGCCAGCAGCCCAACGCCAGAGGTTAGCAATCAGCCCCAGCATTTT. Translating it yields CASSPTPEVSNQPQHF.

The V gene is TRBV6-1, the J gene TRBJ2-7, with TRBD2 matching 8 bases. Germline CDR1 MNHNS, CDR2 SASEGT. V dropped 8 bases and J dropped 1; count of bases not matched to a gene: 7. The CDR3 spans 14 residues. Here the CDR3 DNA reads TGTGCCAGCTGTAAACGGGAGGGTTCCTACGAGCAGTACTTC. Its translation: CASCKREGSYEQYF.